The rows below give T cell receptor beta chains drawn from one sample of a study of PD-1 blockade in mismatch repair-deficient tumors. Method: immunoSEQ multiplex PCR; TCRdb's copy keeps in-frame clones and lacks some. The sample has 120,000 or so clones; about 88% are singletons. This specimen was peripheral blood, taken 44 weeks after starting pembrolizumab. These receptors came from an adult with mismatch repair-deficient cancer. Each CDR3 is given with its conserved first and last residue. The size entry is marked missing in some rows and otherwise reads once, few, many or a size class.

abundance,j_gene,v_gene,CDR3aa
-,TRBJ1-1,TRBV7-8,CASSLGPTGATEAFF
once,TRBJ2-5,TRBV15,CATRAHRDRVETQYF
-,TRBJ1-2,TRBV7-8,CASSTGTGSGGSYGYTF
once,TRBJ2-7,TRBV6-6,CASSYGTDYEQYF
-,TRBJ1-2,TRBV5-1,CASSRDTRNYGYTF
-,TRBJ2-7,TRBV7-2,CASSPFAGGDEQYF
-,TRBJ1-4,TRBV25-1,CASSDPYRGLLNEKLFF
-,TRBJ2-1,TRBV4-1,CASSQDTPLIVGEQFF
-,TRBJ2-1,TRBV11-2,CASSLDGRETYNEQFF
-,TRBJ1-5,TRBV18,CASSADRVGNQPQHF